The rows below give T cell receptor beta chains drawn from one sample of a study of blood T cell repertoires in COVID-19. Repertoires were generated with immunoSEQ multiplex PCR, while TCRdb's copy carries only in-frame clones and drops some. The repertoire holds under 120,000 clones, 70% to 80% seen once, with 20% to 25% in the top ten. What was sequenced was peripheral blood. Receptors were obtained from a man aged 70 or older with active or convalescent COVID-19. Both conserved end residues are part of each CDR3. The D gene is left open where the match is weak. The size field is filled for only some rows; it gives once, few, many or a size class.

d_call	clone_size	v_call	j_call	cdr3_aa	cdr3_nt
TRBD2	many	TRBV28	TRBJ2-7	CASSLSLAGINEQYF	TGTGCCAGCAGTTTAAGTCTAGCGGGAATCAACGAGCAGTACTTC
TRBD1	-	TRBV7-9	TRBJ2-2	CASSSAGQGAAGELFF	TGTGCCAGCAGCTCCGCGGGACAGGGGGCGGCCGGGGAGCTGTTTTTT
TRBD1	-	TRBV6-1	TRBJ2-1	CASSEGGARGQVDYEQFF	TGTGCCAGCAGTGAAGGAGGGGCCAGGGGGCAGGTTGACTATGAGCAGTTCTTC
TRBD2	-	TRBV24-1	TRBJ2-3	CATSGGLAGFTDTQYF	TGTGCCACCAGTGGGGGACTAGCGGGATTCACAGATACGCAGTATTTT
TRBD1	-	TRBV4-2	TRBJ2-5	CASSQGRQGETQYF	TGTGCCAGCAGCCAAGGCCGACAGGGAGAGACCCAGTACTTC
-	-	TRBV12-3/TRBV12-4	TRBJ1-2	CASSPVVTYGYTF	TGTGCCAGCAGCCCCGTAGTCACCTATGGCTACACCTTC
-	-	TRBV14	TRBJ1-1	CASSQDLRTEAFF	TGTGCCAGCAGCCAAGATCTAAGAACTGAAGCTTTCTTT
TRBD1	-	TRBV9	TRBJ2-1	CASSVTGTGITYNEQFF	TGTGCCAGCAGCGTAACCGGGACAGGGATTACCTACAATGAGCAGTTCTTC
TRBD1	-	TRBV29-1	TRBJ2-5	CSADPGGRETQYF	TGCAGCGCAGACCCAGGGGGCCGGGAGACCCAGTACTTC
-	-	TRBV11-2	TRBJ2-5	CASSFQKQETQYF	TGTGCCAGCAGCTTCCAGAAACAAGAGACCCAGTACTTC
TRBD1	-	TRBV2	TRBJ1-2	CASIRDSPNYGYTF	TGTGCCAGCATTCGGGACAGTCCTAACTATGGCTACACCTTC
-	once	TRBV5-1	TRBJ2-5	CASSLDRVGETQYF	TGCGCCAGCAGCTTGGACCGGGTCGGGGAGACCCAGTACTTC
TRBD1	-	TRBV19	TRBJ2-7	CASKPRQGFYEQYF	TGTGCCAGTAAACCTAGACAGGGGTTCTACGAGCAGTACTTC
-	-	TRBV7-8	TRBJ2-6	CASSLRQVNSGANVLTF	TGTGCCAGCAGCTTGAGACAGGTTAACTCTGGGGCCAACGTCCTGACTTTC
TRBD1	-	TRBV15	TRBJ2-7	CATSRDPPGTAYYEQYF	TGTGCCACCAGCAGAGACCCCCCCGGGACAGCCTACTACGAGCAGTACTTC
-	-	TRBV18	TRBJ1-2	CASSPGQGNFGYGYTF	TGTGCCAGCTCACCGGGGCAGGGCAATTTCGGGTATGGCTACACCTTC
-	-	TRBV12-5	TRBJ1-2	CASGLRQGLANYGYTF	TGTGCTAGTGGTTTGAGGCAGGGACTAGCTAACTATGGCTACACCTTC
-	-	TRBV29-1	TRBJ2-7	CSMSTSYEQYF	TGCAGCATGTCAACTTCCTACGAGCAGTACTTC
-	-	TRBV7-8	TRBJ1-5	CASSFYDRYSNQPQHF	TGTGCCAGCAGCTTCTACGACAGATATAGCAATCAGCCCCAGCATTTT
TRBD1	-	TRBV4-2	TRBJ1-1	CASSQKGQDHTEAFF	TGTGCCAGCAGCCAGAAGGGACAGGACCACACTGAAGCTTTCTTT
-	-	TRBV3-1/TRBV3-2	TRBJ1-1	CASSHRDMNTEAFF	TGTGCCAGCAGCCACAGGGACATGAACACTGAAGCTTTCTTT
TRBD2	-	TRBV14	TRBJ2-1	CASSRVAGAQGNEQFF	TGTGCCAGCAGCAGAGTAGCGGGAGCTCAGGGCAATGAGCAGTTCTTC
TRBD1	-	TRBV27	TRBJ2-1	CASRSGTEAYNEQFF	TGTGCCAGCAGATCCGGGACAGAGGCCTACAATGAGCAGTTCTTC
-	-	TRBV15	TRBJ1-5	CATSLNPARQPQHF	TGTGCCACCAGCCTGAATCCCGCGCGTCAGCCCCAGCATTTT
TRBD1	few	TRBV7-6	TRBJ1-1	CASSLYTGDWEMNTEAFF	TGTGCCAGCAGCCTTTACACAGGGGATTGGGAGATGAACACTGAAGCTTTCTTT
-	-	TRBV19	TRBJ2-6	CASTPGNSGANVLTF	TGTGCCAGTACGCCAGGCAACTCTGGGGCCAACGTCCTGACTTTC
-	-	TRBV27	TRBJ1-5	CASSSGPTWDMRGQPQHF	TGTGCCAGCAGTTCGGGACCGACATGGGACATGAGAGGTCAGCCCCAGCATTTT
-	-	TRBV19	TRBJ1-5	CASRPQSNQPQHF	TGTGCCAGTCGCCCACAGAGCAATCAGCCCCAGCATTTT
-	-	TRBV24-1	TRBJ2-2	CATGGPALAAGELFF	TGTGCCACCGGTGGGCCCGCCTTAGCGGCCGGGGAGCTGTTTTTT
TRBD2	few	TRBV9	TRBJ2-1	CASSVDGLAGGEGFNEQFF	TGTGCCAGCAGCGTAGACGGACTAGCGGGAGGCGAGGGGTTCAATGAGCAGTTCTTC
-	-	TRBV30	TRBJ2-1	CAWSFTRGDNEQFF	TGTGCCTGGAGTTTTACGCGGGGTGACAATGAGCAGTTCTTC
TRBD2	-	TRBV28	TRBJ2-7	CASSSGLAGVYEQYF	TGTGCCAGCAGTAGTGGTCTAGCGGGAGTCTACGAGCAGTACTTC
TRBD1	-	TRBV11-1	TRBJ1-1	CASSLTGNVEAFF	TGTGCCAGCAGCCTGACAGGGAATGTTGAAGCTTTCTTT
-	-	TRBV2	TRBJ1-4	CASRPYGNEKLFF	TGTGCCAGCAGGCCCTACGGGAATGAAAAACTGTTTTTT
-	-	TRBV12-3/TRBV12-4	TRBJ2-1	CASSHTYNEQFF	TGTGCCAGCAGTCATACTTACAATGAGCAGTTCTTC
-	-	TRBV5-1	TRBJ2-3	CASSKGLSTDTQYF	TGCGCCAGCAGCAAAGGACTTAGCACAGATACGCAGTATTTT
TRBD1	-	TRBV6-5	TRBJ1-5	CASSPLTGGLQPQHF	TGTGCCAGCAGTCCACTGACAGGGGGGTTACAGCCCCAGCATTTT
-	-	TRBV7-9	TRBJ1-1	CASSPSGNLMNTEAFF	TGTGCCAGCAGCCCGTCAGGGAATCTTATGAACACTGAAGCTTTCTTT
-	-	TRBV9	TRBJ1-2	CASSAGGNYGYTF	TGTGCCAGCAGCGCGGGGGGGAACTATGGCTACACCTTC
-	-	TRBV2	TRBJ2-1	CASSGHHNEQFF	TGTGCCAGCTCGGGACACCACAATGAGCAGTTCTTC
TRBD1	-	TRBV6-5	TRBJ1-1	CASRSTGANTEAFF	TGTGCCAGCAGGTCCACAGGGGCTAACACTGAAGCTTTCTTT
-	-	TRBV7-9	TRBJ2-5	CASSLASVETQYF	TGTGCCAGCAGCTTGGCTAGCGTGGAGACCCAGTACTTC
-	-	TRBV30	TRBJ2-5	CACSGEEVGVETQYF	TGTGCCTGTTCCGGGGAGGAGGTTGGGGTAGAGACCCAGTACTTC
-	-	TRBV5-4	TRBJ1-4	CASSPTAGAATNEKLFF	TGTGCCAGCAGCCCAACCGCGGGGGCCGCAACTAATGAAAAACTGTTTTTT
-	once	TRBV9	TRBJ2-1	CASSPPPGSEQFF	TGTGCCAGCAGCCCACCTCCGGGAAGCGAGCAGTTCTTC
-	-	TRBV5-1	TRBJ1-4	CASSLTGLANEKLFF	TGCGCCAGCAGCCTCACAGGGTTGGCTAATGAAAAACTGTTTTTT
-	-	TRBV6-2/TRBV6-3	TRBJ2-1	CASSSRNEQFF	TGTGCCAGCAGTTCGCGCAATGAGCAGTTCTTC
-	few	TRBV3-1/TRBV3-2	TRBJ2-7	CASSPSWREQYF	TGTGCCAGCAGCCCCTCTTGGCGGGAGCAGTACTTC